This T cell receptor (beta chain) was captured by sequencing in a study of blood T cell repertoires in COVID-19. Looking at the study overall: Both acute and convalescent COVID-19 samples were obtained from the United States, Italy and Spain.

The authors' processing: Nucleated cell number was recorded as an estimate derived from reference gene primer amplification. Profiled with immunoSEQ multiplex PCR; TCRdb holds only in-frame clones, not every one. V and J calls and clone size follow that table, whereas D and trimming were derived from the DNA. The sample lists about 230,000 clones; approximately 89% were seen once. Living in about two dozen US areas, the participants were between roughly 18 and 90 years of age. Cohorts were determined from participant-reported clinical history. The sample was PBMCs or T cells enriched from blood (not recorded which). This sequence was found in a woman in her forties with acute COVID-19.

The CDR3 bases are TGTGCCAGCAGTTTTAAGGGACAGGGGGCCGGCTACACCTTC. Its protein product is CASSFKGQGAGYTF. This chain links TRBV28 with TRBJ1-2, with TRBD1 identical over 12 bases. The CDR3 covers 14 residues. Germline trimming cut 3 bases from V and 8 bases from J; bases unmatched to any gene: 4. Germline loops: CDR1 MDHEN, CDR2 SYDVKM.